A single sample is the source of the 8 T cell receptor beta chains below, sequenced in a study of a mutant IDH1 vaccine in newly diagnosed glioma. The time point here: baseline, week 1 (first vaccination visit). The treatment denotes: pre-vaccination baseline after standard-of-care therapy. Sequenced by immunoSEQ multiplex PCR; TCRdb stores in-frame clones only, minus some. The sample comprises roughly 99,000 clones, roughly 90% of which are singletons, and approximately 0.6% rests with the top ten. The sample in question was PBMCs, obtained from a glioma patient treated with radiotherapy, temozolomide or both. Source of these receptors: a woman aged 50 to 60 with glioma.

The chain has TRBV5-1 and TRBJ2-3, with D unclear. With 0 bases removed from V and 0 bases from J, the gap between germline ends came to 5 bases. Germline CDR1 is SGHRS and CDR2 is YFSETQ. The CDR3 covers 14 residues. The CDR3 here is CASSLASSTDTQYF. The CDR3 region has the DNA TGCGCCAGCAGCTTGGCATCTAGCACAGATACGCAGTATTTT. Variable domain in full (rest from reference TRBV5-1 and TRBJ2-3): KAGVTQTPRYLIKTRGQQVTLSCSPISGHRSVSWYQQTPGQGLQFLFEYFSETQRNKGNFPGRFSGRQFSNSRSEMNVSTLELGDSALYLCASSLASSTDTQYFGPGTRLTVL.

This chain links TRBV11-3 with TRBJ1-1, with 8 bases aligning to TRBD1. Looked up from germline, CDR1 is SGHNT and CDR2 is YENEEA. The CDR3 sequence is 14 residues long. Germline trimming cut 5 bases from V and 2 bases from J; bases unmatched to any gene: 4. CDR3 protein: CASSPGTGNTEAFF. CDR3 DNA: TGTGCCAGCAGCCCCGGGACAGGCAACACTGAAGCTTTCTTT. Together with reference TRBV11-3 and TRBJ1-1, the CDR3 gives the full variable domain: EAGVVQSPRYKIIEKKQPVAFWCNPISGHNTLYWYLQNLGQGPELLIRYENEEAVDDSQLPKDRFSAERLKGVDSTLKIQPAELGDSAVYLCASSPGTGNTEAFFGQGTRLTVV.

This chain connects TRBV28 to TRBJ1-2; D is perhaps TRBD1 (6 bases). Trimming pared 4 bases from V and 4 bases from J, leaving 13 bases between. Per germline, CDR1 MDHEN and CDR2 SYDVKM. The CDR3 runs to 14 residues. Here the CDR3 DNA reads TGTGCCAGCAGTTCCTCGGGGGGCTTCTATGGCTACACCTTC. Translated, it gives CASSSSGGFYGYTF.

The chain uses TRBV7-2 and TRBJ1-6; D is unresolved. Germline lookup yields CDR1 SGHTA and CDR2 FQGNSA. This CDR3 is 16 amino acids long. Trimming removed 1 base at V and 0 bases at J, with 7 bases between. The CDR3 nucleotides are TGTGCCAGCAGCTTAGGCAGGTCCTCCTATAATTCACCCCTCCACTTT. This sequence encodes CASSLGRSSYNSPLHF.

The rearrangement joins TRBV10-3 to TRBJ1-4; TRBD1 aligns across 10 bases. CDR1 ENHRY and CDR2 SYGVKD come from the germline V gene. This CDR3 is built from 16 residues. V trimming: 6 bases; J trimming: 8 bases; junction bases outside the gene matches: 12. CDR3 sequence: CAISRDRGTGDEKLFF. DNA for the CDR3: TGTGCCATCAGCCGGGACAGGGGCACGGGAGACGAAAAACTGTTTTTT.

The CDR3 loop reads CASSRATGSRQTYEQYF. The CDR3 coding sequence is TGTGCCAGCAGCCGCGCTACAGGTTCCCGACAAACCTACGAGCAGTACTTC. The chain has TRBV5-4 and TRBJ2-7, with D possibly TRBD1 on 5 matching bases. Trimming shortened V by 4 bases and J by 2 bases, and 22 bases separated the two germline ends. The CDR3 contains 17 residues. Germline V lookup: CDR1 SGHNT, CDR2 YYREEE (reference sequence).

This clone was detected a few times. The J gene is TRBJ1-5, the V gene TRBV30; 7 nucleotides line up with TRBD1. There are 13 residues in the CDR3. CDR1 is GTSNPN, CDR2 SVGIG, per germline (reference sequence). After removal of 1 base from V and 6 bases from J, the junction contained 3 bases not matched to a gene. As DNA, the CDR3 is TGTGCCTGGAGTGCGACAGGGATTCAGCCCCAGCATTTT. Protein sequence: CAWSATGIQPQHF.

CDR3 sequence (DNA): TGTGCCAGCAGTTTATTGCTGACTGAAGCTTTCTTT. Protein: CASSLLLTEAFF. The rearrangement uses TRBV28 and TRBJ1-1; D remains unclear. There are 12 residues in the CDR3. Deletions cut 1 base from V and 5 bases from J, with 5 bases between. CDR1 is MDHEN and CDR2 is SYDVKM in the germline V gene. The full variable domain, rest sourced from reference TRBV28 and TRBJ1-1, is DVKVTQSSRYLVKRTGEKVFLECVQDMDHENMFWYRQDPGLGLRLIYFSYDVKMKEKGDIPEGYSVSREKKERFSLILESASTNQTSMYLCASSLLLTEAFFGQGTRLTVV.